This passage covers 4 T cell receptor beta chains from one sample sequenced in a study of cytomegalovirus exposure and HLA in healthy donors. Primers included in the PCR were 60 Vbeta and 13 Jbeta primers. Sequenced by immunoSEQ multiplex PCR; TCRdb stores in-frame clones only, minus some. The repertoire holds 180,000 or so clones, with 60% to 85% as singletons. The sample comprised PBMCs. Receptors were obtained from a female donor in good health and CMV-seronegative.

The table lists this clone with a count of one. V usage is TRBV25-1 and J usage is TRBJ1-6; no definite D call. The CDR3 is made up of 14 amino acids. The ends were cut back, 6 bases at V and 8 bases at J, with 14 bases in the middle. The germline V gene has CDR1 MGHDK and CDR2 SYGVNS. The CDR3 nucleotides read TGTGCCAGCAGATCTCCAGGCCTCCATTCACCCCTCCACTTT. As protein: CASRSPGLHSPLHF.

This chain uses TRBV7-9 with TRBJ2-1; D call uncertain. This CDR3 spans 16 amino acids. The V end lost 3 bases, the J end lost 0 bases, and 12 bases lay between the germline ends. Germline V gene sequence: CDR1 SEHNR, CDR2 FQNEAQ (reference sequence). CDR3 DNA: TGTGCCAGCAGCTTCCACCGTAGTCTCTCCTACAATGAGCAGTTCTTC. As protein: CASSFHRSLSYNEQFF.

This chain joins TRBV27 and TRBJ2-7; D possibly corresponds to TRBD2 (5 bases). Trimming cost V 6 bases and J 6 bases, with 18 bases left between them. Germline V gene data show CDR1 as MNHEY and CDR2 as SMNVEV (reference sequence). The CDR3 is 14 residues long. This chain's CDR3 is CASSPIRVGAEQYF. In DNA form, the CDR3 reads TGTGCCAGCAGCCCCATAAGGGTGGGAGCCGAGCAGTACTTC.

The V call is TRBV7-2, the J call TRBJ2-5; 9 bases match TRBD2. This CDR3 comprises 15 residues. Germline V gene lookup returns CDR1 SGHTA and CDR2 FQGNSA. J was trimmed by 4 bases and V by 0 bases; bases with no gene match: 3. The DNA for the CDR3 is TGTGCCAGCAGCTTAGCGGCGGGGGGGCCAGAGACCCAGTACTTC. Translated, it gives CASSLAAGGPETQYF.